The 30 T cell receptor beta chains reported below all come from one sample, sequenced in a study of T cells of healthy individuals. Each CDR3 protein gets one entry after TCRdb re-called the 5' RACE reads with MiXCR. This table has around 83,000 distinct CDR3 sequences, approximately 5.4% appearing once. These receptors were taken from a female donor in good health.

This clonotype was seen many times. The genes are TRBV30 and TRBJ1-1, with D possibly matching TRBD1 (5 bases). Germline CDR1 GTSNPN, CDR2 SVGIG (reference sequence). V was clipped by 0 bases and J by 1 base, with 6 bases between them. This CDR3 is 13 amino acids long. The CDR3 loop is CAWSVGENTEAFF. CDR3 DNA sequence: TGTGCCTGGAGTGTAGGGGAGAACACTGAAGCTTTCTTT.

This clonotype was found many times. J is TRBJ2-1 and V is TRBV29-1; 12 bases line up with TRBD2. Germline CDR1 and CDR2: SQVTM and ANQGSEA. Germline trimming cut 3 bases from V and 6 bases from J; bases unmatched to any gene: 6. This CDR3 has 15 amino acids. The CDR3 is CSVDPTTSGGNEQFF. The CDR3, as DNA: TGCAGCGTTGATCCAACGACTAGCGGGGGCAATGAGCAGTTCTTC.

This clonotype was seen at least ten times. Sequence at one end of the junction differs from germline and may be a read error. This chain connects TRBV18 to TRBJ2-1, with 7 bases identical to TRBD1. The CDR3 loop spans 15 amino acids. Germline V gene sequence: CDR1 KGHSH, CDR2 LQKENI. The CDR3 is CASSPGQALYDEQFF. The CDR3 nucleotides read TGTGCCAGCTCACCAGGACAGGCCCTCTACGATGAGCAGTTCTTC.

J is TRBJ2-1 and V is TRBV6-2 or TRBV6-3; TRBD2 aligns across 8 bases. This CDR3 has 14 residues. V trimming: 8 bases; J trimming: 2 bases; junction bases outside the gene matches: 5. The germline gives CDR1 MNHEY, CDR2 SVGEGT. Written as DNA, the CDR3 is TGTGCCAGCGACCGGGGGGGTCCCTACAATGAGCAGTTCTTC. This gives the protein CASDRGGPYNEQFF.

This clonotype has more than one count but fewer than ten. J is TRBJ2-2 and V is TRBV9, with 8 bases fitting TRBD2. Trimming took 0 bases from V and 1 from J; bases not matched to a gene: 11. The germline V gene has CDR1 SGDLS and CDR2 YYNGEE. The CDR3 covers 19 residues. CDR3 sequence (DNA): TGTGCCAGCAGCGTAGACCTCGGGATAGCGGGACAGAACACCGGGGAGCTGTTTTTT. Its translation is CASSVDLGIAGQNTGELFF. Together with reference TRBV9 and TRBJ2-2, the CDR3 gives the full variable domain: DSGVTQTPKHLITATGQRVTLRCSPRSGDLSVYWYQQSLDQGLQFLIQYYNGEERAKGNILERFSAQQFPDLHSELNLSSLELGDSALYFCASSVDLGIAGQNTGELFFGEGSRLTVL.

This clonotype was seen ten or more times. This sequence joins TRBV7-9 and TRBJ2-7, with D perhaps being TRBD1 or TRBD2 (6 bases each). The CDR3 loop spans 12 amino acids. The V end was cut by 10 bases, the J end by 0 bases, with 10 bases between. Germline assignment: CDR1 SEHNR and CDR2 FQNEAQ (reference sequence). The CDR3 protein is CATGGVSYEQYF. The CDR3 nucleotides are TGTGCCACCGGGGGCGTCTCCTACGAGCAGTACTTC.

This chain uses TRBV11-1 with TRBJ1-1, with a possible D match to TRBD1 (5 bases). V lost 4 bases and J 4 bases, leaving 13 bases between the germline ends. The CDR3 totals 14 residues. Germline-derived CDR1 and CDR2 are SGHAT and FQDESV (reference sequence). CDR3 coding DNA: TGTGCCAGCAGCTCCTATCGGGGCACCACTGAAGCTTTCTTT. Encoded protein: CASSSYRGTTEAFF.

At least ten counts were recorded for this clonotype. This chain connects TRBV2 to TRBJ2-3; D uncertain. CDR3 length: 13 amino acids. Germline CDR1 is SNHLY and CDR2 is FYNNEI. Trimming pared 6 bases from V and 10 bases from J, leaving 17 bases between. In nucleotides, the CDR3 is TGTGCCAGCAGGAGGACGGCTAACCCTCCGCAGTATTTT. Translated: CASRRTANPPQYF.

This clonotype was counted a single time. A much larger clone is a single base away; this may be a read error. The chain employs TRBV20-1 and TRBJ2-1, with 7 positions matching TRBD2. The J segment lost 8 bases and the V segment lost 1 base, leaving 14 bases of the junction unmatched. The V gene's germline CDR1 is DFQATT and CDR2 SNEGSKA (reference sequence). The CDR3 sequence is 16 residues long. DNA for the CDR3: TGCAGTGCTAGAGTTCCCAGCGGGACCCCGATGGATGAGCAGTTCTTC. Protein: CSARVPSGTPMDEQFF.

This clonotype came up many times. J is TRBJ2-2 and V is TRBV5-1; no clear D. CDR1 is SGHRS, CDR2 YFSETQ, per germline. Trimming shortened V by 4 bases and J by 0 bases, and 13 bases separated the two germline ends. The CDR3 covers 16 residues. The chain's CDR3 is CASSPLGRTNTGELFF. Here the CDR3 DNA reads TGCGCCAGCAGCCCCCTTGGGCGAACGAACACCGGGGAGCTGTTTTTT.

CDR3 protein: CSVKESMRGEQFF. Here the CDR3 DNA reads TGCAGCGTTAAGGAATCCATGAGGGGTGAGCAGTTCTTC. The chain joins TRBV29-1 to TRBJ2-1; either TRBD1 or TRBD2 may fit D (5 bases each). V lost 5 bases to trimming and J lost 9 bases, with 17 bases between them. The germline V gene has CDR1 SQVTM and CDR2 ANQGSEA. The CDR3 covers 13 residues.

The V gene is TRBV7-3, the J gene TRBJ2-5, with D unresolved. The CDR3 runs 14 residues. The germline CDR1 and CDR2 sequences are SGHTA and FQGTGA. Trimming shortened V by 5 bases and J by 5 bases, and 15 bases separated the two germline ends. CDR3 in DNA: TGTGCCAGCAGCCCCACCCAGAGTTTTGAGACCCAGTACTTC. It codes for CASSPTQSFETQYF.

A few counts support this clonotype. The V and J genes are TRBV7-2 and TRBJ1-2; D is unresolved. V lost 3 bases and J lost 5, with 10 bases in between. The CDR3 length is 13 residues. Germline V gene sequence: CDR1 SGHTA, CDR2 FQGNSA. This chain's CDR3 is CASSLAGVYGYTF. In nucleotides, the CDR3 is TGTGCCAGCAGCTTGGCTGGAGTTTATGGCTACACCTTC.

The gene calls are TRBV7-9 and TRBJ1-1; perhaps TRBD1 as D (5 bases). Trimming took 1 base from V and 4 from J, leaving 10 bases between them. CDR1 is SEHNR and CDR2 is FQNEAQ in the germline V gene (reference sequence). The CDR3 is 14 amino acids. CDR3 loop: CASSLERGITEAFF. The CDR3 region has the DNA TGTGCCAGCAGCTTAGAAAGGGGAATCACTGAAGCTTTCTTT.

The chain has TRBV5-1 and TRBJ1-2; the D gene is possibly TRBD1 (5 bases). V lost 5 bases, J lost 5 bases, and 22 bases lay in between. The germline gives CDR1 SGHRS, CDR2 YFSETQ. The CDR3 is 16 amino acids. CDR3 loop: CASSLGGDDSRYGYTF. The CDR3 DNA follows: TGCGCCAGCAGTCTGGGGGGGGACGATTCAAGGTATGGCTACACCTTC.

This clonotype was counted at least ten times. This sequence joins TRBV6-5 and TRBJ2-7; TRBD1 is a possible D gene (6 bases). This CDR3 contains 15 residues. Trimming took off 0 bases at V and 3 bases at J, with 12 bases between the two ends. Germline V gene data show CDR1 as MNHEY and CDR2 as SVGAGI. The CDR3 DNA reads as TGTGCCAGCAGTTACTCGTATGGGACATTCTACGAGCAGTACTTC. Protein sequence: CASSYSYGTFYEQYF.

The table lists this clonotype with many counts. V and J are TRBV30 and TRBJ2-2, with D perhaps being TRBD1 or TRBD2 (5 bases each). The CDR3 consists of 13 residues. V lost 0 bases to trimming and J lost 5 bases, with 7 bases between them. Per the germline V gene, CDR1 is GTSNPN and CDR2 is SVGIG (reference sequence). The CDR3 loop reads CAWSVEGTGELFF. In DNA form, the CDR3 reads TGTGCCTGGAGTGTCGAGGGGACCGGGGAGCTGTTTTTT. Based on the CDR3 plus reference TRBV30 and TRBJ2-2, the full variable domain is SQTIHQWPATLVQPVGSPLSLECTVEGTSNPNLYWYRQAAGRGLQLLFYSVGIGQISSEVPQNLSASRPQDRQFILSSKKLLLSDSGFYLCAWSVEGTGELFFGEGSRLTVL.

This clonotype was counted ten times or more. Here the CDR3 reads CASSDRGRADTQYF. CDR3 nucleotides: TGTGCCAGCAGCGACAGGGGGCGTGCAGATACGCAGTATTTT. The chain joins TRBV11-1 to TRBJ2-3; 10 bases fit TRBD1. In germline, CDR1 is SGHAT, CDR2 FQDESV (reference sequence). The J segment lost 4 bases and the V segment lost 5 bases, leaving 3 bases of the junction unmatched. The CDR3 spans 14 residues.

This clonotype occurred many times. J is TRBJ2-2 and V is TRBV18, with 10 bases lining up with TRBD2. Germline trimming cut 6 bases from V and 4 bases from J; bases unmatched to any gene: 8. Germline lookup yields CDR1 KGHSH and CDR2 LQKENI. The CDR3 extends over 16 amino acids. CDR3 loop: CASSPSLAGVTGELFF. The DNA for the CDR3 is TGTGCCAGCTCGCCCTCGCTAGCGGGAGTCACCGGGGAGCTGTTTTTT.

This chain links TRBV7-8 with TRBJ2-2, with 7 bases lining up with TRBD1. This CDR3 comprises 14 residues. J was trimmed by 6 bases and V by 5 bases; bases with no gene match: 6. In germline, CDR1 is SGHVS, CDR2 FQNEAQ. The CDR3 DNA reads TGTGCCAGCAGCCCAAGACAGGGATCCGGGGAGCTGTTTTTT. Its protein is CASSPRQGSGELFF. Full variable domain (missing parts from reference TRBV7-8 and TRBJ2-2): GAGVSQSPRYKVAKRGQDVALRCDPISGHVSLFWYQQALGQGPEFLTYFQNEAQLDKSGLPSDRFFAERPEGSVSTLKIQRTQQEDSAVYLCASSPRQGSGELFFGEGSRLTVL.

Concerning this clonotype itself: A read error may produce the germline difference seen at one junction end. This chain connects TRBV5-4 to TRBJ1-1; TRBD1 matches 8 bases. Germline CDR1 is SGHNT and CDR2 is YYREEE (reference sequence). CDR3 length equals 14 residues. Written as DNA, the CDR3 is TGTGACAGCAGTCACAGGGGGTTGGACACTGAAGCTTTCTTT. Encoded protein: CDSSHRGLDTEAFF.

The V call is TRBV28, the J call TRBJ2-4; TRBD2 matches 7 bases. The germline CDR1 and CDR2 sequences are MDHEN and SYDVKM. V shed 5 bases, J shed 9 bases, and the junction held 10 bases outside the gene matches. The CDR3 runs to 14 residues. CDR3 bases: TGTGCCAGCAGTGCGCCCCGCGGGGGTCCCATTCAGTACTTC. This codes for CASSAPRGGPIQYF.

This clonotype came up a few times. V usage is TRBV27 and J usage is TRBJ2-1; the D gene is possibly TRBD1 (5 bases). CDR1 and CDR2 from the germline V gene are MNHEY and SMNVEV (reference sequence). Trimming stripped 6 bases from V and 10 bases from J, with 19 bases between. The CDR3 is 14 residues long. CDR3 sequence: CASSRHAQEPEQFF. CDR3 coding DNA: TGTGCCAGCAGCAGACACGCACAGGAACCGGAGCAGTTCTTC.

In its sample, this clonotype was seen a few times. A read error may account for a junction end that differs from germline. This sequence joins TRBV18 and TRBJ1-1; no clear D gene. Germline V CDR1 and CDR2: KGHSH, LQKENI. The CDR3 runs to 14 residues. CDR3 DNA: TGTGCCAGCTCCCCACAACGAGCGGATTCTGAAGCTTTCTTT. Residues: CASSPQRADSEAFF.

This clonotype was detected ten times or more. The V call is TRBV3-1, the J call TRBJ1-5; TRBD1 is a possible D gene (6 bases). Germline CDR1 and CDR2: LGHDT and YNNKEL (reference sequence). The CDR3 is 15 residues long. Trimming removed 9 bases at V and 7 bases at J, with 22 bases between. CDR3 region: CASSRGAGGMQPQHF. CDR3 bases: TGTGCCAGTTCTAGGGGTGCGGGGGGCATGCAGCCCCAGCATTTT.

The table lists this clonotype with many counts. The chain joins TRBV6-5 to TRBJ1-2, with D unclear. The V gene's germline CDR1 is MNHEY and CDR2 SVGAGI. This CDR3 comprises 14 residues. V lost 4 bases and J 4 bases, leaving 13 bases between the germline ends. The CDR3 nucleotides are TGTGCCAGCAGTTCAGCGTATCGGGGCTATGGCTACACCTTC. Its protein is CASSSAYRGYGYTF.

This clonotype was counted ten times or more. V usage is TRBV7-3 and J usage is TRBJ2-4; perhaps TRBD2 as D (6 bases). The germline V and J ends were trimmed by 4 bases and 0 bases, with 10 bases remaining between them. Germline V gene lookup returns CDR1 SGHTA and CDR2 FQGTGA. The CDR3 is 15 amino acids. For the CDR3, the DNA is TGTGCCAGCAGCTCTCCGGGACTAGCCAAAAACATTCAGTACTTC. Its translation is CASSSPGLAKNIQYF.

This clonotype has a handful of counts. The rearrangement links TRBV11-2 to TRBJ2-7, with no clear D. CDR1 and CDR2 from the germline V gene are SGHAT and FQNNGV. The CDR3 has 12 residues. V was cut by 4 bases and J by 5 bases, with 9 bases left in between. The CDR3 coding sequence is TGTGCCAGCAGCTCGATTCGGGACGAGCAGTACTTC. It codes for CASSSIRDEQYF. The whole variable domain, remainder taken from reference TRBV11-2 and TRBJ2-7, is EAGVAQSPRYKIIEKRQSVAFWCNPISGHATLYWYQQILGQGPKLLIQFQNNGVVDDSQLPKDRFSAERLKGVDSTLKIQPAKLEDSAVYLCASSSIRDEQYFGPGTRLTVT.

This clonotype was detected only a few times. This CDR3 reads CASSLQGSTDTQYF. The CDR3 nucleotides are TGTGCCAGCAGCTTACAGGGGAGCACAGATACGCAGTATTTT. The chain uses TRBV7-6 and TRBJ2-3, with D possibly matching TRBD1 (6 bases). CDR1 and CDR2 (germline): SGHVS, FNYEAQ. Trimming stripped 2 bases from V and 0 bases from J, with 6 bases between. The CDR3 consists of 14 residues. Variable domain in full (rest from reference TRBV7-6 and TRBJ2-3): GAGVSQSPRYKVTKRGQDVALRCDPISGHVSLYWYRQALGQGPEFLTYFNYEAQQDKSGLPNDRFSAERPEGSISTLTIQRTEQRDSAMYRCASSLQGSTDTQYFGPGTRLTVL.

This clonotype has ten or more counts. This chain links TRBV3-1 with TRBJ2-1; D is ambiguous. The CDR3 is made up of 12 amino acids. V gave up 2 bases and J gave up 9 bases, with 8 bases separating them. Per the germline V gene, CDR1 is LGHDT and CDR2 is YNNKEL (reference sequence). The CDR3 spells CASSQSSTEQFF. The DNA for the CDR3 is TGTGCCAGCAGCCAATCTAGTACTGAGCAGTTCTTC.